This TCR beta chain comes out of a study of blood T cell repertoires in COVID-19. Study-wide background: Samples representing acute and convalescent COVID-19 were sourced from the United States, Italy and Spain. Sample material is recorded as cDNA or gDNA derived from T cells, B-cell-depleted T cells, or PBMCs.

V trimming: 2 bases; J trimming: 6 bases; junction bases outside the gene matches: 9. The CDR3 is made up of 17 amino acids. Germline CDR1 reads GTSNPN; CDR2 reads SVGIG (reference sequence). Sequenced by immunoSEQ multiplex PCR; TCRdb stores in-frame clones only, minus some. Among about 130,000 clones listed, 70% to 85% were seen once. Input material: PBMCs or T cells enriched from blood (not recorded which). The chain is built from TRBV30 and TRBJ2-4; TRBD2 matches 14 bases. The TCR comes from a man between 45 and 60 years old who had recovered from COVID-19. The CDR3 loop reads CAWSHRRLAGGRNIQYF. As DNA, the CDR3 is TGTGCCTGGAGTCATCGTCGACTAGCGGGGGGGCGAAACATTCAGTACTTC.